The clone carrying this TCR beta chain appeared a few times. Its antigen is still unknown. These data originate in a study of cytomegalovirus exposure and HLA in healthy donors. General study findings and limits: As a later analysis showed, several of the most significant clusters appeared to be linked to common viral pathogens. Differences between HLA loci emerged in a later analysis of TCR association rates, with DRB1 most and HLA-C fewest. The later analysis indicated that the majority of CMV-associated TCR beta chains appeared HLA-restricted. An Asian-associated ancestry cluster reportedly showed fewer N-insertions than the approximately 620-donor mean in a later analysis.

This CDR3 spans 13 amino acids. Trimming left V 7 bases short and J 5 bases short, with 12 bases between. Germline values: CDR1 KGHSH, CDR2 LQKENI. Both 60 Vbeta primers and 13 Jbeta primers went into the PCR. Sequencing was performed with immunoSEQ multiplex PCR; in TCRdb, only in-frame clones are kept and a portion is missing. The top ten clones hold 1.5% of a sample with over 100,000 clones, 66% of them seen once. This receptor was taken from a man between 18 and 29 years old in good health and CMV-seronegative. Sequenced sample: PBMCs. The chain joins TRBV18 to TRBJ2-1, with D maybe TRBD2 (5 bases). CDR3 loop: CASCTRGDNEQFF. For the CDR3, the DNA is TGTGCCAGCTGTACACGGGGAGACAATGAGCAGTTCTTC. The entire variable domain, with the rest obtained from reference TRBV18 and TRBJ2-1, is as follows: NAGVMQNPRHLVRRRGQEARLRCSPMKGHSHVYWYRQLPEEGLKFMVYLQKENIIDESGMPKERFSAEFPKEGPSILRIQQVVRGDSAAYFCASCTRGDNEQFFGPGTRLTVL.